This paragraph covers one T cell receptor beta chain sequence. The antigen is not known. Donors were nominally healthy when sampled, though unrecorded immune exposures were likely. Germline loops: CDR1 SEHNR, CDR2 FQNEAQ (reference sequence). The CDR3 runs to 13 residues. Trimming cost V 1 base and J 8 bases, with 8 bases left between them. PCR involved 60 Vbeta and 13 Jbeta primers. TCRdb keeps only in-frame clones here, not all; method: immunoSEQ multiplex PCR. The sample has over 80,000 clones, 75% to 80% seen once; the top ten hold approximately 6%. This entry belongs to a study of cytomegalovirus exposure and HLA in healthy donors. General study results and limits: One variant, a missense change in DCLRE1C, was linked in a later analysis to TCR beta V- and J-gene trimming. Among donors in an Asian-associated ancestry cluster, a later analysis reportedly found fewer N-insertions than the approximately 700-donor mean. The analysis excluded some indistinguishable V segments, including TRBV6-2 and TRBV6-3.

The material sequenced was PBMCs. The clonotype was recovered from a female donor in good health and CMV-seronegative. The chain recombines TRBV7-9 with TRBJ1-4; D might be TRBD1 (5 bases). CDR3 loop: CASSLGGREKLFF. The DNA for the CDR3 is TGTGCCAGCAGCTTAGGGGGCAGGGAAAAACTGTTTTTT.